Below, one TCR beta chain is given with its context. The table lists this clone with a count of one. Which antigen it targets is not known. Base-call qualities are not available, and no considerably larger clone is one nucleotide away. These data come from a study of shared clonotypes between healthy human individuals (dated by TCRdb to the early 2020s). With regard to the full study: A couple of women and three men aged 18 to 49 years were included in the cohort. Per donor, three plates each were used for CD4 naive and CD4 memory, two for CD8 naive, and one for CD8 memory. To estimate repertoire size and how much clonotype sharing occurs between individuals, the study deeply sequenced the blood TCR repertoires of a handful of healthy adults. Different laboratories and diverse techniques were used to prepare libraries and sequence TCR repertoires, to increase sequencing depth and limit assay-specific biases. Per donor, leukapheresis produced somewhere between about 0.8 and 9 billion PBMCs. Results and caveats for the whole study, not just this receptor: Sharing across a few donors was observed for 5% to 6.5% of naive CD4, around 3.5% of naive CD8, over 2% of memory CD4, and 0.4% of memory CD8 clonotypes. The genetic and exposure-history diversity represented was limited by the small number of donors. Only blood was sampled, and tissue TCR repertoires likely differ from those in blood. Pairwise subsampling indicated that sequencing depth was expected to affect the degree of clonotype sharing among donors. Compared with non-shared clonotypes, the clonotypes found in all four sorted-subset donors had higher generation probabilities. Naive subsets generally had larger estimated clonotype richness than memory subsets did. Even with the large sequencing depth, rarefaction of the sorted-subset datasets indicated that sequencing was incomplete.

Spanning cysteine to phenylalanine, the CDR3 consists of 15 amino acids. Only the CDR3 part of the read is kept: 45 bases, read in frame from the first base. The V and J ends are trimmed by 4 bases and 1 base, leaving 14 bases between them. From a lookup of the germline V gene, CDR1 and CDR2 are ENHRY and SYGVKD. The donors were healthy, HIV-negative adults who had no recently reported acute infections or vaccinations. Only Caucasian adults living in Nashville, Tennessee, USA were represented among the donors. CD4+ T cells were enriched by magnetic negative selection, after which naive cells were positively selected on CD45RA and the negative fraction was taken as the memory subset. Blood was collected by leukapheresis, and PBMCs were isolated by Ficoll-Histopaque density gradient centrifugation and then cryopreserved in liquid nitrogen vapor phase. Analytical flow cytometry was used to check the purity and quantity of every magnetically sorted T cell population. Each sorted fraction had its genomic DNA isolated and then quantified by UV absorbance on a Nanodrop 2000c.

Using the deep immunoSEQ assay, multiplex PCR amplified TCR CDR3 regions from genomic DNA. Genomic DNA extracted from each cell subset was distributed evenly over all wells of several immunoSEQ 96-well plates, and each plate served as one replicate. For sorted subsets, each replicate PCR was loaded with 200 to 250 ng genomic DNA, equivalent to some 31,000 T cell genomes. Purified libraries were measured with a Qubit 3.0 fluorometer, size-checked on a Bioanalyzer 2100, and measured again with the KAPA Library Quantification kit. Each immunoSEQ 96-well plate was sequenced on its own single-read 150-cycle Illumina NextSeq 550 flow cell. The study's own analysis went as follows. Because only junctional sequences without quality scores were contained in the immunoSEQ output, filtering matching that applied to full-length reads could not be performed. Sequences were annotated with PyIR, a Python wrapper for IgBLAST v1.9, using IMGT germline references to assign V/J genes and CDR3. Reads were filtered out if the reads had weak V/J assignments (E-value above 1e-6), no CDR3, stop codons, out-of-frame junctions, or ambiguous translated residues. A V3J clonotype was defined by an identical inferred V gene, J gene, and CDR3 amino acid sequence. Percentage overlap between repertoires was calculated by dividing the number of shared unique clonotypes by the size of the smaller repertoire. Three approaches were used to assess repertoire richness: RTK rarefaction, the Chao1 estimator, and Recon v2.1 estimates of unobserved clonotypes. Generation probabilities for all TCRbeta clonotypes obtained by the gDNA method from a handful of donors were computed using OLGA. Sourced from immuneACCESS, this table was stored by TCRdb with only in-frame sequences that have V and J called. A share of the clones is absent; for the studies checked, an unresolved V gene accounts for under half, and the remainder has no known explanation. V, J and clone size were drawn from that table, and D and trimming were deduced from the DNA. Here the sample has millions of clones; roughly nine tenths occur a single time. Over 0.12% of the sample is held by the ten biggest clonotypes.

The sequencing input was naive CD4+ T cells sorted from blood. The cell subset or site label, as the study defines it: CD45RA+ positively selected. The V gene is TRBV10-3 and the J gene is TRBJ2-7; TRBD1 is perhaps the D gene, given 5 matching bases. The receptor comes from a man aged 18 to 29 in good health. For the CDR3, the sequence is CAISGSWGLSYEQYF. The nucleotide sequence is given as TGTGCCATCAGTGGGTCCTGGGGCCTGTCCTACGAGCAGTACTTC.